This T cell receptor beta chain originates from a study of blood T cell repertoires in COVID-19. About the study: Specimens from acute and convalescent COVID-19 originated in the United States, Italy and Spain. Sources were T cells, B-cell-depleted T cells, or PBMCs; the material itself was cDNA or gDNA.

Per the germline V gene, CDR1 is LGHNA and CDR2 is YSLEER. Trimming stripped 0 bases from V and 4 bases from J, with 15 bases between. CDR3 length equals 16 residues. Participants came from roughly 24 US areas, aged roughly 18 to 90 years. Authors' methods: Reference gene primer amplification gave nucleated cell count estimates. Sequencing was performed with immunoSEQ multiplex PCR; in TCRdb, only in-frame clones are kept and a portion is missing. The V and J calls and clone size were taken over from that table, and D and trimming were inferred from the DNA. The repertoire has under 400,000 clones, around 85% of them found once; the top ten carry 4% to 5.5%.

The chain couples TRBV4-3 to TRBJ1-1; D is uncertain. The TCR sequence derives from a woman aged 40 to 50 with acute COVID-19. The sequenced sample consisted of PBMCs or T cells enriched from blood (not recorded which). CDR3 sequence reads: CASSQDATGLPTEAFF. As DNA, the CDR3 is TGCGCCAGCAGCCAAGATGCCACCGGTTTGCCCACTGAAGCTTTCTTT.